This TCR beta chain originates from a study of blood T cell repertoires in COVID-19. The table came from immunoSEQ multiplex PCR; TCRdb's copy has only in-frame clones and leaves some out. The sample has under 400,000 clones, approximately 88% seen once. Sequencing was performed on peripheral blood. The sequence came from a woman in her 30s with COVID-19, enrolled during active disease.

As DNA, the CDR3 is TGTGCCAGCGGTCCGGACAGAGCCTCACGAGATACGCAGTATTTT. It encodes CASGPDRASRDTQYF. The V and J genes are TRBV6-5 and TRBJ2-3; tentative D call: TRBD1 (6 bases). Trimming removed 8 bases at V and 5 bases at J, with 20 bases between. This CDR3 is 15 amino acids long. Germline CDR1 MNHEY, CDR2 SVGAGI.